The present T cell receptor (beta chain) was sequenced within a study of blood T cell repertoires in COVID-19. For the study at large: The origin of the acute and convalescent COVID-19 samples was the United States, Italy and Spain.

The CDR3 length is 16 residues. Looked up from germline, CDR1 is SGHVS and CDR2 is FNYEAQ. The J segment lost 1 base and the V segment lost 1 base, leaving 4 bases of the junction unmatched. Participants spanned ages about 18 to 100 years and resided in 20 to 30 US areas. Participant-reported clinical history was the basis for cohort assignment. Original processing methods: Reference gene primer amplification in the assay estimated nucleated cell counts. The repertoire was sequenced with immunoSEQ multiplex PCR; TCRdb's copy has only in-frame clones and lacks some. That table is the source of V, J and clone size, and D and trimming were worked out from the DNA. The profile shows about 180,000 clones, over 70% of them singletons.

This clonotype was obtained from a woman in her 40s with acute COVID-19. The sequenced sample consisted of PBMCs or T cells enriched from blood (not recorded which). The chain joins TRBV7-6 to TRBJ2-1, with 7 bases aligning to TRBD2. In DNA, the CDR3 is TGTGCCAGCAGCTTAGTTCTAGCGGAATCCTACAATGAGCAGTTCTTC. It translates to CASSLVLAESYNEQFF.